Presented here are 18 T cell receptor beta chains from one specimen sequenced in a study of T-cell reconstitution after alpha-beta-depleted transplantation in children. Library preparation (for TCRbeta) was performed with unique molecular identifiers. A single record per CDR3 protein comes from TCRdb applying MiXCR to the PCR reads. The repertoire includes roughly 100,000 distinct CDR3 sequences, roughly 7.6% of them detected once, and about 17% sits in the top ten. Here the sequenced sample was PBMCs, taken before TCRalphabeta/CD19-depleted stem cell transplant. These receptors were obtained from a boy younger than 10 with acute lymphoblastic leukemia, due to receive a stem cell transplant.

This clonotype was seen repeatedly, ten times or more. The CDR3 coding sequence is TGTGCCAGCAGTGACGTTCCCTACGAGCAGTACTTC. Protein product: CASSDVPYEQYF. The chain recombines TRBV25-1 with TRBJ2-7; D not certain. Germline-derived CDR1 and CDR2 are MGHDK and SYGVNS. Trimming pared 3 bases from V and 2 bases from J, leaving 5 bases between. This CDR3 is 12 amino acids long.

This clonotype occurred many times. This chain uses TRBV2 with TRBJ2-7; 7 nucleotides match TRBD1. With 5 bases clipped from V and 2 bases from J, the junction kept 3 bases outside the gene matches. This CDR3 has 13 residues. Per the germline V gene, CDR1 is SNHLY and CDR2 is FYNNEI. The CDR3 here is CASSRDSAYEQYF. As DNA, the CDR3 is TGTGCCAGCAGTCGGGACAGCGCCTACGAGCAGTACTTC.

The chain combines TRBV7-3 with TRBJ1-2, with 7 bases lining up with TRBD1. The V gene's germline CDR1 is SGHTA and CDR2 FQGTGA. The CDR3 sequence is 13 residues long. Trimming cost V 2 bases and J 4 bases; bases outside gene matches: 1. The CDR3 loop is CASSLDRAYGYTF. The CDR3 DNA sequence: TGTGCCAGCAGCTTAGACAGGGCCTATGGCTACACCTTC.

The chain recombines TRBV25-1 with TRBJ2-7; a weak D match, TRBD2 (6 bases). Germline lookup yields CDR1 MGHDK and CDR2 SYGVNS. The CDR3 length is 13 residues. Trimming took off 2 bases at V and 6 bases at J, with 11 bases between the two ends. This CDR3 reads CASSEVGRGEQYF. DNA of the CDR3: TGTGCCAGCAGTGAAGTGGGGCGGGGCGAGCAGTACTTC.

This clonotype was observed at least ten times. The chain combines TRBV7-9 with TRBJ1-2, with D unclear. Trimming removed 3 bases at V and 4 bases at J, with 3 bases between. The germline CDR1 and CDR2 sequences are SEHNR and FQNEAQ (reference sequence). The CDR3 is made up of 11 amino acids. The DNA for the CDR3 is TGTGCCAGCAGCTTCATCTATGGCTACACCTTC. Amino acids: CASSFIYGYTF.

This chain links TRBV20-1 with TRBJ2-3; possibly TRBD1 or TRBD2 for D (5 bases each). Germline loops: CDR1 DFQATT, CDR2 SNEGSKA (reference sequence). CDR3 length: 13 amino acids. V lost 0 bases and J lost 7, with 11 bases in between. The CDR3 sequence is CSARDEGTYTQYF. CDR3 nucleotides: TGCAGTGCTAGAGATGAAGGGACGTATACGCAGTATTTT.

This clonotype was seen ten or more times. This chain links TRBV7-9 with TRBJ1-1; D ambiguous. The V and J ends lost 1 base and 4 bases respectively, with 10 bases between them. CDR3 length: 14 amino acids. The germline gives CDR1 SEHNR, CDR2 FQNEAQ (reference sequence). The CDR3 loop is CASSLEGFGTEAFF. The CDR3 nucleotides read TGTGCCAGCAGCTTAGAAGGGTTTGGCACTGAAGCTTTCTTT.

This clonotype was counted many times. The gene calls are TRBV27 and TRBJ2-3; 7 nucleotides align to TRBD1. The germline CDR1 and CDR2 sequences are MNHEY and SMNVEV (reference sequence). The junction had 3 bases not matched to a gene; V was cut back by 1 base and J by 5 bases. This CDR3 has 14 amino acids. In DNA form, the CDR3 reads TGTGCCAGCAGTTTATACGACAGGGTAGATACGCAGTATTTT. Its protein product is CASSLYDRVDTQYF.

The gene calls are TRBV11-2 and TRBJ1-6; no clear D. V was clipped by 0 bases and J by 2 bases, with 11 bases between them. CDR3 length: 17 residues. Germline V lookup: CDR1 SGHAT, CDR2 FQNNGV. CDR3 loop: CASSLDGRGAYNSPLHF. The CDR3 DNA is TGTGCCAGCAGCTTAGACGGCAGAGGTGCCTATAATTCACCCCTCCACTTT.

The sample holds one count of this clonotype. The gene calls are TRBV15 and TRBJ1-2, with D uncertain. CDR1 is LNHNV, CDR2 YYDKDF, per germline (reference sequence). The CDR3 length is 15 residues. V gave up 3 bases and J gave up 1 base, with 12 bases separating them. The CDR3 sequence: CATSRHGSVNYGYTF. The CDR3 DNA reads TGTGCCACCAGCAGGCACGGGTCGGTTAACTATGGCTACACCTTC.

This clonotype was picked up many times. The genes are TRBV15 and TRBJ2-3; the D is unclear. The V gene lost 5 bases and the J gene lost 2 bases, with 8 bases spanning the gap. Germline assignment: CDR1 LNHNV and CDR2 YYDKDF (reference sequence). The CDR3 totals 13 residues. The CDR3 DNA reads TGTGCCACCAGCCCTCGCCCCACAGATACGCAGTATTTT. Amino acid sequence: CATSPRPTDTQYF.

This chain joins TRBV12-3 or TRBV12-4 and TRBJ1-1; D gene unclear. CDR3 size: 13 residues. V was trimmed by 2 bases and J by 1 base, leaving 5 bases between them. The CDR3 nucleotides are TGTGCCAGCAGTTTACAGCAGAACACTGAAGCTTTCTTT. It codes for CASSLQQNTEAFF.

This clonotype was seen more than once but under ten times. J is TRBJ2-7 and V is TRBV14; no reliable D call. The CDR3 is 14 amino acids. Trimming shortened V by 0 bases and J by 3 bases, and 9 bases separated the two germline ends. Germline V gene sequence: CDR1 SGHDN, CDR2 FVKESK. The CDR3: CASSQDSLHYEQYF. For the CDR3, the DNA is TGTGCCAGCAGCCAAGATAGCCTCCACTACGAGCAGTACTTC.

This clonotype was seen at least ten times. V usage is TRBV7-9 and J usage is TRBJ1-6, with 9 bases that match TRBD1. The CDR3 consists of 13 residues. Germline values: CDR1 SEHNR, CDR2 FQNEAQ (reference sequence). The CDR3 protein is CVVAGQGLTPLHF. The CDR3 DNA reads as TGTGTAGTGGCCGGACAGGGGTTAACACCCCTCCACTTT.

Many counts were recorded for this clonotype. Here the CDR3 DNA reads TGTGCCAGCAGCTTAGCGAGCAATCAGCCCCAGCATTTT. As protein: CASSLASNQPQHF. The chain combines TRBV7-6 with TRBJ1-5; D is unresolved. Trimming cost V 0 bases and J 1 base, with 1 base left between them. This CDR3 spans 13 amino acids. The germline gives CDR1 SGHVS, CDR2 FNYEAQ.

The sample holds many counts of this clonotype. The J gene is TRBJ1-2, the V gene TRBV12-3 or TRBV12-4; unclear D gene. Trimming stripped 3 bases from V and 3 bases from J, with 8 bases between. The CDR3 contains 13 residues. The CDR3 protein is CASSFGQDYGYTF. CDR3 nucleotides: TGTGCCAGCAGTTTTGGGCAGGACTATGGCTACACCTTC.

This chain links TRBV28 with TRBJ2-2; tentative D call: TRBD1 (6 bases). This CDR3 is 18 amino acids long. Germline CDR1 and CDR2: MDHEN and SYDVKM. The germline V and J ends were trimmed by 7 bases and 1 base, with 22 bases remaining between them. The CDR3 DNA follows: TGTGCCAGCACCCTTGGACTTGGCAGGGGATTGAACACCGGGGAGCTGTTTTTT. It translates to CASTLGLGRGLNTGELFF.

This chain uses TRBV7-9 with TRBJ2-7, with TRBD2 as a possible D gene (5 bases). Germline CDR1 is SEHNR and CDR2 is FQNEAQ (reference sequence). The length of the CDR3 is 15 residues. The V gene lost 8 bases and the J gene lost 5 bases, with 22 bases spanning the gap. CDR3 nucleotide sequence: TGTGCCAGCGGAGGTCCTGAACGGCTCCCTAACGAGCAGTACTTC. This sequence encodes CASGGPERLPNEQYF.